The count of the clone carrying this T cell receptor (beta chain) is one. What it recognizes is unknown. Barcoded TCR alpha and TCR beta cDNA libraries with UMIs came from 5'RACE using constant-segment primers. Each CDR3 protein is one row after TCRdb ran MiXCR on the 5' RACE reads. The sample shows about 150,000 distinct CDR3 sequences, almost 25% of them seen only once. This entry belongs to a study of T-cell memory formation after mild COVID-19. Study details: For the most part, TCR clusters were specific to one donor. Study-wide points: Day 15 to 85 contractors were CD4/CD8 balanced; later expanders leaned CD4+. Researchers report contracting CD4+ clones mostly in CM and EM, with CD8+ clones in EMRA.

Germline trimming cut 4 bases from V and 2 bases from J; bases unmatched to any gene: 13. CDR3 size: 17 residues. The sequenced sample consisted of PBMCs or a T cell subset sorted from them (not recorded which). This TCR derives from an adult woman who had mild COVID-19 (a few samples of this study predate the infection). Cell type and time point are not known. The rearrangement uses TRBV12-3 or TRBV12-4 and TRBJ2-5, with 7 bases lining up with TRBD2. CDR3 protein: CASSSLWSGESQETQYF. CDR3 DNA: TGTGCCAGCAGTTCCCTTTGGAGCGGGGAATCGCAAGAGACCCAGTACTTC.